These 15 T cell receptor beta chains were sequenced from one sample in a study of cytomegalovirus exposure and HLA in healthy donors. TCRdb's copy holds only in-frame clones and misses some; the assay was immunoSEQ multiplex PCR. The repertoire holds around 130,000 clones, with around nine tenths as singletons. The source material was PBMCs. The receptor source for this set is a man younger than 40 in good health and CMV-seronegative.

This clone was observed a handful of times. J is TRBJ1-3 and V is TRBV7-3; 9 bases fit TRBD1. The length of the CDR3 is 14 residues. J was trimmed by 8 bases and V by 5 bases; bases with no gene match: 7. CDR1 SGHTA and CDR2 FQGTGA come from the germline V gene. The CDR3 sequence is CASSGLGQGDTIYF. For the CDR3, the DNA is TGTGCCAGCAGCGGGCTGGGACAGGGAGACACCATATATTTT.

The CDR3 nucleotides read TGTGCCAGCAGCTCTAAGTACGAGCAGTACTTC. Protein: CASSSKYEQYF. The V and J genes are TRBV5-6 and TRBJ2-7; the D is unclear. Germline V gene lookup returns CDR1 SGHDT and CDR2 YYEEEE. Trimming cost V 3 bases and J 4 bases, with 5 bases left between them. The CDR3 is 11 amino acids. Looking up the rest from reference TRBV5-6 and TRBJ2-7 gives the full variable domain: DAGVTQSPTHLIKTRGQQVTLRCSPKSGHDTVSWYQQALGQGPQFIFQYYEEEERQRGNFPDRFSGHQFPNYSSELNVNALLLGDSALYLCASSSKYEQYFGPGTRLTVT.

V gene TRBV5-4 combines with J gene TRBJ1-1, with 10 bases aligning to TRBD1. CDR3 length: 16 residues. CDR1 is SGHNT and CDR2 is YYREEE in the germline V gene (reference sequence). Losses at the gene ends were 4 bases for V and 11 bases for J; bases not matched to a gene: 17. CDR3 loop: CASSVPKTGGHMRAFF. The CDR3 DNA follows: TGTGCCAGCAGCGTCCCTAAGACAGGGGGCCATATGAGGGCTTTCTTT.

The rearrangement links TRBV7-7 to TRBJ2-3; 8 positions match TRBD2. The CDR3 has 14 amino acids. Germline CDR1 is SSHAT and CDR2 is FNYEAQ (reference sequence). V lost 5 bases to trimming and J lost 5 bases; unmatched junction nucleotides: 6. As DNA, the CDR3 is TGTGCCAGCAGCCCTGGGACTAGTGGAGATACGCAGTATTTT. Residues: CASSPGTSGDTQYF.

This chain links TRBV6-5 with TRBJ2-7, with 8 bases that match TRBD1. CDR1 and CDR2 from the germline V gene are MNHEY and SVGAGI. V dropped 8 bases and J dropped 5; count of bases not matched to a gene: 2. The CDR3 spans 11 residues. This CDR3 reads CASRQGNEQYF. The CDR3 DNA reads TGTGCCAGCCGACAGGGGAACGAGCAGTACTTC.

The V gene is TRBV28, the J gene TRBJ2-2; 8 nucleotides agree with TRBD2. The CDR3 loop spans 15 amino acids. V shed 2 bases, J shed 2 bases, and the junction held 1 base outside the gene matches. Germline V gives CDR1 MDHEN, CDR2 SYDVKM. CDR3 sequence (DNA): TGTGCCAGCAGTTTAGCGGGAGGAAACACCGGGGAGCTGTTTTTT. Its protein product is CASSLAGGNTGELFF.

The chain links TRBV9 to TRBJ2-7; 12 nucleotides agree with TRBD2. This CDR3 region has 13 residues. The V gene's germline CDR1 is SGDLS and CDR2 YYNGEE. V trimming: 3 bases; J trimming: 7 bases; junction bases outside the gene matches: 2. The CDR3 DNA follows: TGTGCCAGCAGCGGACTAGCGGGAGATGAGCAGTACTTC. Residues: CASSGLAGDEQYF.

V and J are TRBV6-6 and TRBJ1-3, with a tentative D call TRBD1 (5 bases). CDR1 and CDR2 from the germline V gene are MNHNY and SVGAGI (reference sequence). This CDR3 spans 15 amino acids. Trimming stripped 0 bases from V and 3 bases from J, with 9 bases between. The CDR3 reads CASSYSNQGGNTIYF. The CDR3 bases are TGTGCCAGCAGTTACTCGAATCAGGGTGGAAACACCATATATTTT.

This chain connects TRBV18 to TRBJ2-2; 13 bases are shared with TRBD2. This CDR3 comprises 16 residues. CDR1 and CDR2 (germline): KGHSH, LQKENI. Trimming at V came to 4 bases and at J to 4 bases, leaving 3 bases not matched to a gene. CDR3 DNA: TGTGCCAGCTCACAAGGACTAGCGGGGGCCACCGGGGAGCTGTTTTTT. It encodes CASSQGLAGATGELFF.

The rearrangement uses TRBV5-8 and TRBJ2-7; perhaps TRBD2 as D (6 bases). The CDR3 totals 14 residues. The germline gives CDR1 SGHTS, CDR2 YDEGEE. Trimming took 4 bases from V and 7 from J, leaving 18 bases between them. The CDR3 bases are TGTGCCAGCAGCCATGGGACTCACTCTGGGGAGCAGTACTTC. Translating it yields CASSHGTHSGEQYF.

The chain couples TRBV6-5 to TRBJ2-7, with TRBD1 as a possible D gene (6 bases). The CDR3 is made up of 15 amino acids. Germline CDR1 is MNHEY and CDR2 is SVGAGI. V was clipped by 5 bases and J by 2 bases, with 16 bases between them. The CDR3 sequence: CASSPFKNRAYEQYF. In nucleotides, the CDR3 is TGTGCCAGCAGTCCATTCAAAAACAGGGCCTACGAGCAGTACTTC.

The chain links TRBV2 to TRBJ2-7; weak D call: TRBD2 (5 bases). The CDR3 has 14 amino acids. Germline V gene data show CDR1 as SNHLY and CDR2 as FYNNEI. Trimming removed 5 bases from V and 1 base from J, with 12 bases in between. The CDR3 region has the DNA TGTGCCAGCAGTCCAGCGGATCTATCCTACGAGCAGTACTTC. Amino acids: CASSPADLSYEQYF. The variable domain in full, completed from reference TRBV2 and TRBJ2-7, reads EPEVTQTPSHQVTQMGQEVILRCVPISNHLYFYWYRQILGQKVEFLVSFYNNEISEKSEIFDDQFSVERPDGSNFTLKIRSTKLEDSAMYFCASSPADLSYEQYFGPGTRLTVT.

The chain combines TRBV19 with TRBJ2-7; 15 positions match TRBD2. This CDR3 has 16 amino acids. The V gene end was trimmed by 7 bases and the J gene end by 2 bases; junction bases not matched to a gene: 6. Germline V gene lookup returns CDR1 LNHDA and CDR2 SQIVND (reference sequence). The CDR3 region has the DNA TGTGCCAGTAAACCGGGACTAGCGGGAGGCACCTACGAGCAGTACTTC. This gives the protein CASKPGLAGGTYEQYF.

This chain connects TRBV4-1 to TRBJ2-7, with 8 bases aligning to TRBD2. CDR3 length: 15 residues. Germline values: CDR1 MGHRA, CDR2 YSYEKL. The J segment lost 3 bases and the V segment lost 1 base, leaving 5 bases of the junction unmatched. DNA of the CDR3: TGCGCCAGCAGCCAAGCGGGGACTAGTATCTACGAGCAGTACTTC. Its protein product is CASSQAGTSIYEQYF.

The chain employs TRBV9 and TRBJ1-1; 7 bases agree with TRBD1. Germline lookup yields CDR1 SGDLS and CDR2 YYNGEE. V shed 2 bases, J shed 11 bases, and the junction held 18 bases outside the gene matches. The CDR3 extends over 16 amino acids. The CDR3 nucleotides are TGTGCCAGCAGCGTGGCGAGGGACAGTCGAACCGACGAGGCTTTCTTT. Residues: CASSVARDSRTDEAFF.